This is a list of T cell receptor beta chains from one sample in a study of beta chain features in type 1 diabetes. Repertoires were generated with immunoSEQ multiplex PCR, while TCRdb's copy carries only in-frame clones and drops some. The table records around 300,000 clones, less than 15% of them present only once. The sequenced sample was central memory CD4+ T cells from blood. These receptors came from a man aged 25 to 45 in good health. Each CDR3 is given with its conserved first and last residue. Fields, in order: V gene, J gene, CDR3 length, clone size, D gene, CDR3 protein, CDR3 DNA. D genes are given only for firm matches. A row's size may be missing; if present it is once, few, many or a size class.

TRBV7-2	TRBJ2-1	14	.	TRBD2	CASSPGTGGTKQFF	TGTGCCAGCAGCCCCGGAACGGGGGGGACTAAGCAGTTCTTC
TRBV5-1	TRBJ2-7	14	many	.	CASSLEGREDEQYF	TGCGCCAGCAGCTTGGAAGGCAGGGAGGATGAGCAGTACTTC
TRBV19	TRBJ1-2	14	.	TRBD1	CASSIGLPGQGYTF	TGTGCCAGTAGTATCGGGTTGCCGGGACAGGGATACACCTTC
TRBV10-3	TRBJ2-1	16	.	TRBD2	CAISEMLAGAYNEQFF	TGTGCCATCAGTGAGATGCTAGCGGGGGCTTACAATGAGCAGTTCTTC
TRBV27	TRBJ2-4	14	.	TRBD1	CASTLPTGCDIQYF	TGTGCCAGCACCCTTCCGACAGGGTGTGACATTCAGTACTTC
TRBV5-1	TRBJ2-2	19	.	TRBD2	CASSPEGLAGIPTTGELFF	TGCGCCAGCAGCCCGGAGGGACTAGCGGGTATTCCGACCACCGGGGAGCTGTTTTTT
TRBV9	TRBJ2-3	16	.	TRBD2	CASSVGIAGVSDTQYF	TGTGCCAGCAGCGTTGGCATAGCGGGAGTTTCCGATACGCAGTATTTT
TRBV5-1	TRBJ2-5	12	few	.	CASSPFGETQYF	TGCGCCAGCAGCCCCTTCGGGGAGACCCAGTACTTC
TRBV14	TRBJ1-1	14	.	.	CASSPGAVNTEAFF	TGTGCCAGCAGCCCCGGAGCGGTGAACACTGAAGCTTTCTTT
TRBV19	TRBJ2-3	12	few	TRBD2	CASGTSTDTQYF	TGTGCCAGTGGGACTAGTACAGATACGCAGTATTTT
TRBV2	TRBJ2-3	15	few	TRBD1	CASRGDRAGTDTQYF	TGTGCCAGCAGGGGGGACAGGGCTGGCACAGATACGCAGTATTTT
TRBV5-1	TRBJ2-1	17	.	.	CASSRSPGDHSYNEQFF	TGCGCCAGCAGCAGAAGTCCGGGAGACCATTCCTACAATGAGCAGTTCTTC
TRBV5-4	TRBJ1-1	13	few	.	CASSVDRNTEAFF	TGTGCCAGCAGCGTTGACAGGAACACTGAAGCTTTCTTT
TRBV5-4	TRBJ2-7	11	.	.	CASSFGLEQYF	TGTGCCAGCAGCTTCGGCCTGGAGCAGTACTTC
TRBV11-2	TRBJ2-7	12	few	.	CASSADMYEQYF	TGTGCCAGCAGCGCCGACATGTACGAGCAGTACTTC
TRBV5-6	TRBJ1-1	13	many	.	CASSLGVDTEAFF	TGTGCCAGCAGCTTGGGGGTGGACACTGAAGCTTTCTTT
TRBV19	TRBJ1-1	16	.	TRBD1	CASSPTRTGGAAEAFF	TGTGCCAGTAGCCCTACCCGGACAGGGGGCGCGGCTGAAGCTTTCTTT
TRBV5-6	TRBJ2-1	15	.	TRBD2	CASSAGTSGYNEQFF	TGTGCCAGCAGTGCCGGGACTAGCGGCTACAATGAGCAGTTCTTC
TRBV14	TRBJ2-7	13	few	.	CASSPRTSYEQYF	TGTGCCAGCAGCCCTCGAACTAGCTACGAGCAGTACTTC
TRBV6-1	TRBJ1-4	15	.	.	CASSATTGINEKLFF	TGTGCCAGCAGCGCTACTACAGGGATCAATGAAAAACTGTTTTTT
TRBV6-5	TRBJ1-1	14	.	.	CASSDSPGNTEAFF	TGTGCCAGCAGTGACTCGCCCGGGAACACTGAAGCTTTCTTT
TRBV29-1	TRBJ1-2	13	few	.	CSVGALSGVGYTF	TGCAGCGTTGGGGCGCTTTCGGGGGTTGGCTACACCTTC
TRBV4-3	TRBJ1-6	19	few	TRBD1	CASSQDGLSRQGQNSPLHF	TGCGCCAGCAGCCAAGACGGTCTTTCCCGACAGGGACAGAATTCACCCCTCCACTTT
TRBV10-3	TRBJ1-6	14	.	TRBD1	CAISEGQGDSPLHF	TGTGCCATCAGTGAGGGGCAGGGGGATTCACCCCTCCACTTT
TRBV27	TRBJ2-7	14	few	TRBD1	CASKTDRGHGEQYF	TGTGCGTCTAAGACGGACAGGGGGCACGGCGAGCAGTACTTC
TRBV5-4	TRBJ2-3	15	.	TRBD1	CASSLTGTSTDTQYF	TGTGCCAGCAGCCTGACAGGGACGAGCACAGATACGCAGTATTTT
TRBV5-6	TRBJ2-3	13	.	TRBD1	CASSQGQTDTQYF	TGTGCCAGCAGCCAGGGACAGACGGATACGCAGTATTTT
TRBV7-2	TRBJ2-1	15	few	TRBD2	CASSITSGTYNEQFF	TGTGCCAGCAGCATAACTAGCGGGACCTACAATGAGCAGTTCTTC
TRBV6-4	TRBJ1-2	13	.	.	CASSETPGYGYTF	TGTGCCAGCAGTGAGACCCCAGGGTATGGCTACACCTTC
TRBV23-1	TRBJ2-7	18	many	.	CASSLASGRMGPSYEQYF	TGCGCCAGCAGTCTTGCTTCGGGGAGGATGGGACCTTCCTACGAGCAGTACTTC
TRBV4-1	TRBJ2-3	19	.	TRBD2	CASSRSALAGAPSLDTQYF	TGCGCCAGCAGCCGCTCCGCACTAGCGGGGGCCCCTTCCCTCGATACGCAGTATTTT
TRBV2	TRBJ1-2	15	.	TRBD1	CASSLGQGVTYGYTF	TGTGCCAGCAGCCTAGGACAGGGTGTAACCTATGGCTACACCTTC
TRBV5-4	TRBJ1-2	13	.	TRBD1	CASSLRQGEGYTF	TGTGCCAGCAGCTTAAGACAGGGGGAAGGCTACACCTTC
TRBV7-9	TRBJ1-3	12	few	.	CASSGLGDTIYF	TGTGCCAGCTCAGGGCTCGGTGACACCATATATTTT
TRBV4-1	TRBJ2-5	16	.	TRBD2	CASSQLAGGTQETQYF	TGCGCCAGCAGCCAACTAGCGGGGGGGACCCAAGAGACCCAGTACTTC
TRBV4-3	TRBJ1-2	15	many	.	CASSQDSTIRYGYTF	TGCGCCAGCAGCCAAGATTCCACCATTCGGTATGGCTACACCTTC
TRBV6-5	TRBJ2-3	14	.	.	CASTQGRGLDTQYF	TGTGCCAGCACCCAGGGGCGGGGGCTTGATACGCAGTATTTT
TRBV5-1	TRBJ2-7	17	.	.	CASSSIGVGAPAYEQYF	TGCGCCAGCAGCTCGATAGGTGTGGGGGCGCCGGCCTACGAGCAGTACTTC
TRBV5-4	TRBJ2-5	15	.	TRBD1	CASSQGTGDRETQYF	TGTGCCAGCAGCCAAGGGACAGGGGATAGAGAGACCCAGTACTTC
TRBV15	TRBJ2-3	13	.	TRBD2	CATAGTNTDTQYF	TGTGCCACCGCCGGGACTAACACAGATACGCAGTATTTT
TRBV9	TRBJ2-3	15	many	TRBD2	CASTKLAGNTDTQYF	TGTGCCAGCACCAAACTAGCGGGGAACACAGATACGCAGTATTTT
TRBV7-2	TRBJ2-1	18	.	TRBD2	CASSFIGGSGLAYNEQFF	TGTGCCAGCAGCTTTATTGGGGGATCGGGACTAGCCTACAATGAGCAGTTCTTC
TRBV2	TRBJ2-5	15	few	TRBD2	CASSEALAGIETQYF	TGTGCCAGCAGTGAAGCTCTAGCGGGAATAGAGACCCAGTACTTC
TRBV11-2	TRBJ2-4	13	few	TRBD1	CASSFQTGTAQYF	TGTGCCAGCAGCTTCCAAACCGGGACAGCTCAGTACTTC
TRBV6-5	TRBJ1-2	15	.	.	CASSYSGGNDYGYTF	TGTGCCAGCAGTTACTCGGGGGGCAATGACTATGGCTACACCTTC
TRBV7-2	TRBJ2-5	15	few	.	CASSLRGPSQETQYF	TGTGCCAGCAGCTTGAGGGGACCCTCCCAAGAGACCCAGTACTTC
TRBV2	TRBJ2-3	17	few	.	CASSEFPAPYSTDTQYF	TGTGCCAGCAGCGAATTCCCCGCGCCATACAGCACAGATACGCAGTATTTT
TRBV5-1	TRBJ1-3	14	.	.	CASSPDSSGNTIYF	TGCGCCAGCAGCCCGGACAGCTCTGGAAACACCATATATTTT
TRBV7-2	TRBJ1-1	13	few	.	CASSPTGNTEAFF	TGTGCCAGCAGCCCGACGGGAAACACTGAAGCTTTCTTT
TRBV14	TRBJ1-1	17	few	TRBD1	CASSHRDRGRWVTEAFF	TGTGCCAGCAGCCACAGGGACAGGGGACGGTGGGTCACTGAAGCTTTCTTT
TRBV14	TRBJ1-6	13	few	.	CASSHSGNSPLHF	TGTGCCAGCAGCCATTCCGGGAATTCACCCCTCCACTTT
TRBV5-1	TRBJ2-5	12	.	.	CASSRYQETQYF	TGCGCCAGCAGCAGGTACCAAGAGACCCAGTACTTC
TRBV5-1	TRBJ1-1	13	.	.	CASSYQVNTEAFF	TGCGCCAGCAGCTACCAGGTGAACACTGAAGCTTTCTTT
TRBV30	TRBJ2-2	14	.	TRBD1	CAWSGTGFTGELFF	TGTGCCTGGTCGGGGACAGGGTTTACCGGGGAGCTGTTTTTT
TRBV29-1	TRBJ2-3	14	many	.	CSVEVGFRADTQYF	TGCAGCGTTGAGGTGGGATTTAGGGCAGATACGCAGTATTTT
TRBV7-9	TRBJ1-1	14	.	.	CASSLDGVNTEAFF	TGTGCCAGCAGCTTAGATGGGGTCAACACTGAAGCTTTCTTT